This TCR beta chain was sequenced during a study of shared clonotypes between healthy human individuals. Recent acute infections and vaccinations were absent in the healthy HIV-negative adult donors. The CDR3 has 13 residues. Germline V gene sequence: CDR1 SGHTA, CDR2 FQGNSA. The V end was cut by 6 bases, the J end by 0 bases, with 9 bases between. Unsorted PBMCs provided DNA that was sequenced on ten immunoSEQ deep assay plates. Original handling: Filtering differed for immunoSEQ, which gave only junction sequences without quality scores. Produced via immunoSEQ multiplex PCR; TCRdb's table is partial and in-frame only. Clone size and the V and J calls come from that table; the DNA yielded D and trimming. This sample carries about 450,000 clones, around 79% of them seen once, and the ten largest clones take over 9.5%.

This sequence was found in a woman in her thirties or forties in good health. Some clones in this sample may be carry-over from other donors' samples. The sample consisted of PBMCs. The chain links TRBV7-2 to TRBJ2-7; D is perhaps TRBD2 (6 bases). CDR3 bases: TGTGCCAGCAGGCGGGACGGCTCCTACGAGCAGTACTTC. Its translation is CASRRDGSYEQYF.